The present T cell receptor beta chain was sequenced within a study of cytomegalovirus exposure and HLA in healthy donors. Notes on the study in general: A later analysis by the authors found several of the most significant clusters apparently linked to common viral pathogens. A list of about 180 TCR beta chains associated with cytomegalovirus was given.

Donors were ostensibly healthy at sampling, although undocumented immune exposures were probable. In the PCR, 60 Vbeta and 13 Jbeta primers were used. Profiling relied on immunoSEQ multiplex PCR, and the TCRdb table lists in-frame clones only, not all of them. The repertoire holds 150,000 to 200,000 clones, with roughly 80% as singletons. A remark on this clone: Its antigen remains unidentified.

Per the germline V gene, CDR1 is LNHNV and CDR2 is YYDKDF (reference sequence). The CDR3 length is 14 residues. V lost 1 base and J 4 bases, leaving 11 bases between the germline ends. The origin of this receptor is a male donor in good health and CMV-seronegative. V gene TRBV15 combines with J gene TRBJ2-7; a possible D gene is TRBD1 (6 bases). The sequencing sample was made of PBMCs. CDR3 sequence: CATSRVAQGYEQYF. The CDR3 DNA sequence: TGTGCCACCAGCAGAGTGGCACAGGGATACGAGCAGTACTTC.